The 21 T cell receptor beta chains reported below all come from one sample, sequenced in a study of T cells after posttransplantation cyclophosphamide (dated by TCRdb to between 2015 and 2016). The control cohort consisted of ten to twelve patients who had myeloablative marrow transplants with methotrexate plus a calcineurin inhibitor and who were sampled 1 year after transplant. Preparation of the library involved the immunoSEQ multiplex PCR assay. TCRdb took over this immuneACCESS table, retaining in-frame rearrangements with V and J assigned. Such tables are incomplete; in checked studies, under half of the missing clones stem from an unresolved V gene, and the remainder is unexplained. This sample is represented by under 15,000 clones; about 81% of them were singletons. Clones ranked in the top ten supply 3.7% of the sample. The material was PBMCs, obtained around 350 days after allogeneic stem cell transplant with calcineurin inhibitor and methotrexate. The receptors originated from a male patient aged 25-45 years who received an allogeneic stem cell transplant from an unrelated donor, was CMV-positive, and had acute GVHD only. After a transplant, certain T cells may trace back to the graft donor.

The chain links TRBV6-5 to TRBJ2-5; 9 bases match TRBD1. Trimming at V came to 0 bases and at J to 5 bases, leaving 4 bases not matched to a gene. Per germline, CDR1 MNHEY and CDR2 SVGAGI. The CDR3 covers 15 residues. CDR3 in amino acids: CASSYSGQGMETQYF. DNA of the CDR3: TGTGCCAGCAGTTACTCGGGACAGGGAATGGAGACCCAGTACTTC.

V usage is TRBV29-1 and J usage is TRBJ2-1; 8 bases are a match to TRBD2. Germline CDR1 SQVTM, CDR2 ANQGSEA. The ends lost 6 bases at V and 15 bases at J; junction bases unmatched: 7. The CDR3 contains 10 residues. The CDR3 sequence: CSVTGLEVFF. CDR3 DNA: TGCAGCGTGACGGGACTAGAGGTGTTCTTC.

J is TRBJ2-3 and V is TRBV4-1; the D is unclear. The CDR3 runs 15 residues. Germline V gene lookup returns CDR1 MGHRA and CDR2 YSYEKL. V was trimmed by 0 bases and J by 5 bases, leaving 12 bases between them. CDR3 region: CASSQDRIIGDTQYF. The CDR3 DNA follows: TGCGCCAGCAGCCAAGACCGCATTATCGGAGATACGCAGTATTTT.

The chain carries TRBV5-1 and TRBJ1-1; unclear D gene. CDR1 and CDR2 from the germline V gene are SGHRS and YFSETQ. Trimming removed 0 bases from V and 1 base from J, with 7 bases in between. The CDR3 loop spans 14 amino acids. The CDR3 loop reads CASSLAGGNTEAFF. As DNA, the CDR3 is TGCGCCAGCAGCTTGGCCGGAGGGAACACTGAAGCTTTCTTT.

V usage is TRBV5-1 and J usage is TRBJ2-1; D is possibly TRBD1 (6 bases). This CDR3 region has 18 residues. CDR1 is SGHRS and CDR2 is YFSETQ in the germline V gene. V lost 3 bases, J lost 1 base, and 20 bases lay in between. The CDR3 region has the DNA TGCGCCAGCAGCTCGTTGTTTATGGGGGCGGAATCCTACAATGAGCAGTTCTTC. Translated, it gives CASSSLFMGAESYNEQFF.

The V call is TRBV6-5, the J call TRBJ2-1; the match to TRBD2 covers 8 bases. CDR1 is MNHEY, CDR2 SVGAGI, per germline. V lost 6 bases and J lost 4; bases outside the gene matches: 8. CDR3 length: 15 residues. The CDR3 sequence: CASSLLAGVYNEQFF. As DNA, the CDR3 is TGTGCCAGCAGCCTCCTAGCGGGTGTTTACAATGAGCAGTTCTTC.

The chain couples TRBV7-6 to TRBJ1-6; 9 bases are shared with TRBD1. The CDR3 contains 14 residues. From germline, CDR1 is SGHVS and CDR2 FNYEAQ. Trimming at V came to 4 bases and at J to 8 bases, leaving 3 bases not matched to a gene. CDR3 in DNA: TGTGCCAGCAGCTATGGACAGGGGTATTCACCCCTCCACTTT. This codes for CASSYGQGYSPLHF.

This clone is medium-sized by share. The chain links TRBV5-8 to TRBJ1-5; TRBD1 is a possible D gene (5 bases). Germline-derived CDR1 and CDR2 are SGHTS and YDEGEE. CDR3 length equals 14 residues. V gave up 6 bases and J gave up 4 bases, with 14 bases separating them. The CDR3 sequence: CASTPGGLNQPQHF. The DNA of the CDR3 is TGTGCCAGCACCCCGGGGGGATTAAATCAGCCCCAGCATTTT.

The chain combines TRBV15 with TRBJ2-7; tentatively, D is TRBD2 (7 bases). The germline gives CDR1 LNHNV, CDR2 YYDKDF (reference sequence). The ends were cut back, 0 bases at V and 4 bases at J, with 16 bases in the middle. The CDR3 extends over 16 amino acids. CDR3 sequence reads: CATSRDGGGSFYEQYF. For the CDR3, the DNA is TGTGCCACCAGCAGAGATGGCGGGGGCAGCTTTTACGAGCAGTACTTC.

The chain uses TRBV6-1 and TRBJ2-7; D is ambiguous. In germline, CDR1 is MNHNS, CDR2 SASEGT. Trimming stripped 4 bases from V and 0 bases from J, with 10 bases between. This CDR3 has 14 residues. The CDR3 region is CASSAFVSSYEQYF. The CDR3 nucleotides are TGTGCCAGCAGTGCCTTCGTGAGCTCCTACGAGCAGTACTTC.

The chain's CDR3 is CASSLLGTGGMVNIQYF. CDR3 nucleotides: TGTGCCAGCAGCTTATTAGGGACAGGGGGCATGGTAAACATTCAGTACTTC. The gene calls are TRBV7-2 and TRBJ2-4, with TRBD1 matching 12 bases. The V gene's germline CDR1 is SGHTA and CDR2 FQGNSA. V was clipped by 2 bases and J by 6 bases; unmatched bases: 8. This CDR3 spans 17 amino acids.

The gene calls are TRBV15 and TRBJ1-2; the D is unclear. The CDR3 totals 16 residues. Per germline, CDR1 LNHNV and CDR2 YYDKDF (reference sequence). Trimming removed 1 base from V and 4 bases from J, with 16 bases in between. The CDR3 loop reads CATSRGGSDFGYGYTF. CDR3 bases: TGTGCCACCAGCAGAGGAGGGTCGGACTTCGGCTATGGCTACACCTTC.

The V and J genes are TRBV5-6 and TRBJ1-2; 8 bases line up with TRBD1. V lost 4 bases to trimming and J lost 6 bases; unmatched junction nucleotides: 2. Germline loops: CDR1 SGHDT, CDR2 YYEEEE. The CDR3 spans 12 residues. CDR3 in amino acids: CASSPQGDGYTF. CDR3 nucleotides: TGTGCCAGCAGCCCACAGGGGGATGGCTACACCTTC.

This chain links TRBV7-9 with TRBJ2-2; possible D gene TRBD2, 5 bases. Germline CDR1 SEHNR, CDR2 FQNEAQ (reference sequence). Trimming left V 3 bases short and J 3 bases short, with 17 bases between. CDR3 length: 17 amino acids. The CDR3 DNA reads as TGTGCCAGCAGCTTTCGGGCGGGCGCTTGGGACACCGGGGAGCTGTTTTTT. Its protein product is CASSFRAGAWDTGELFF. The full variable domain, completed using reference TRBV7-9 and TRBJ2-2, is DTGVSQNPRHKITKRGQNVTFRCDPISEHNRLYWYRQTLGQGPEFLTYFQNEAQLEKSRLLSDRFSAERPKGSFSTLEIQRTEQGDSAMYLCASSFRAGAWDTGELFFGEGSRLTVL.

The CDR3 here is CAWRSQANTEAFF. CDR3 sequence (DNA): TGTGCCTGGAGAAGCCAGGCGAACACTGAAGCTTTCTTT. This chain uses TRBV30 with TRBJ1-1; D gene ambiguous. The CDR3 runs 13 residues. CDR1 is GTSNPN, CDR2 SVGIG, per germline (reference sequence). Trimming stripped 3 bases from V and 1 base from J, with 9 bases between. The whole variable domain, filled in from reference TRBV30 and TRBJ1-1, reads SQTIHQWPATLVQPVGSPLSLECTVEGTSNPNLYWYRQAAGRGLQLLFYSVGIGQISSEVPQNLSASRPQDRQFILSSKKLLLSDSGFYLCAWRSQANTEAFFGQGTRLTVV.

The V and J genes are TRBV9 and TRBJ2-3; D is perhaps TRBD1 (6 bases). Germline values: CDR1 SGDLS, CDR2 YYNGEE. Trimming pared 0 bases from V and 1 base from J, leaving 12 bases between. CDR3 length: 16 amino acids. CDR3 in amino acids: CASSVGNRDRTDTQYF. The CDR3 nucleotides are TGTGCCAGCAGCGTAGGGAACAGGGACCGCACAGATACGCAGTATTTT.

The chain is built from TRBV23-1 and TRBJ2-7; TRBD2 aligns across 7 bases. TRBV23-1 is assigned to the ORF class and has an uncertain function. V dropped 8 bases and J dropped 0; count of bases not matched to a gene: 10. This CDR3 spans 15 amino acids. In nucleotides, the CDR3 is TGCGCCAGCCCGGGGGGAAAAGAAAGCTCCTACGAGCAGTACTTC. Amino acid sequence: CASPGGKESSYEQYF.

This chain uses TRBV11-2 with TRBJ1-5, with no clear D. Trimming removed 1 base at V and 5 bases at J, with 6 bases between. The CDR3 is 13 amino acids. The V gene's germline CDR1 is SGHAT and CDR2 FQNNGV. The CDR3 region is CASSLVQDQPQHF. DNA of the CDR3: TGTGCCAGCAGCTTAGTACAAGATCAGCCCCAGCATTTT.

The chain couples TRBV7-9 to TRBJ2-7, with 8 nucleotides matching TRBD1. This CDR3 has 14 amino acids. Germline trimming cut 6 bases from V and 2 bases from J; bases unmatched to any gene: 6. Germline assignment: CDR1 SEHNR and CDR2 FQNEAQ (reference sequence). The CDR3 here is CASRGQGFPYEQYF. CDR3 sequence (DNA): TGTGCCAGCAGAGGACAGGGATTTCCCTACGAGCAGTACTTC.

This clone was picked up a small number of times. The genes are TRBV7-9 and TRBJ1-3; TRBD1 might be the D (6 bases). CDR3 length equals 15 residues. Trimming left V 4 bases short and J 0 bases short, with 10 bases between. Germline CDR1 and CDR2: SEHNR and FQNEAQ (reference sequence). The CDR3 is CASSSGHISGNTIYF. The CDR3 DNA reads TGTGCCAGCAGCTCGGGACACATCTCTGGAAACACCATATATTTT.

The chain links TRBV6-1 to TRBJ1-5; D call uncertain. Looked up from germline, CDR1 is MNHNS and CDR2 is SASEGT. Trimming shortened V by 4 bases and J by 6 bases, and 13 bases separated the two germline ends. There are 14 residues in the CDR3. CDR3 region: CASSALVAGQPQHF. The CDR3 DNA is TGTGCCAGCAGTGCGTTGGTAGCGGGTCAGCCCCAGCATTTT.